The source of this TCR beta chain is a study of T cells in narcolepsy. Looking at the study overall: Donors had narcolepsy type 1 or type 2, or were healthy controls. General study points: Healthy controls reportedly lacked the autoreactive clonotypes serially found in patients' blood. Some memory CD4+ repertoires had no autoreactive clone sequences. Autoreactive HCRT-specific and TRIB2-specific clonotypes were marked in same-patient CSF-versus-blood CD4+ comparisons.

Here immunoSEQ multiplex PCR was the method, and the copy in TCRdb shows in-frame clones only, minus some. The repertoire holds about 30,000 clones, roughly 77% seen once, with over 0.95% in the top ten. Regarding this clone: Its antigen is undetermined.

This CDR3 has 13 amino acids. Per germline, CDR1 GTSNPN and CDR2 SVGIG (reference sequence). Between the trimmed V and J ends, which lost 4 bases and 1 base, there was a span of 8 bases. This sequence joins TRBV30 and TRBJ1-5; maybe TRBD1 (5 bases). Sequenced sample: CD45RA- memory CD4+ T cells from PBMCs. The receptor comes from a human donor with narcolepsy. The CDR3 DNA sequence: TGTGCCTGGACCCGGGACAGCAATCAGCCCCAGCATTTT. This gives the protein CAWTRDSNQPQHF.